The rows below give T cell receptor beta chains drawn from one sample of a study of blood T cell repertoires in COVID-19. The data were produced by immunoSEQ multiplex PCR, yet TCRdb's version contains in-frame clones alone and is incomplete. The sample has just over 650,000 clones; 85% to 90% are singletons. The specimen was peripheral blood. These receptors all come from a woman younger than 35 with acute or convalescent COVID-19. The CDR3 runs from the conserved cysteine through the conserved F or W. The D gene is left open where the match is weak. Only some rows state a clone size, as once, few, many or a class for expanded clones.

D gene | clone size | CDR3 length | J gene | V gene | CDR3 DNA | CDR3 protein
TRBD2 | . | 17 | TRBJ2-1 | TRBV4-1 | TGCGCCAGCAGCCAAGATCCCCCCCTAGCGGGGGGGGAAGAGCAGTTCTTC | CASSQDPPLAGGEEQFF
TRBD2 | . | 15 | TRBJ2-1 | TRBV19 | TGTGCCAGTAGTATTAGGGCTAGCGGGGGGGCCGAGCAGTTCTTC | CASSIRASGGAEQFF
. | . | 14 | TRBJ1-1 | TRBV5-1 | TGCGCCAGCAGCTTGAGGCAGGGGAACACTGAAGCTTTCTTT | CASSLRQGNTEAFF
. | . | 15 | TRBJ1-3 | TRBV19 | TGTGCCAGTAGTGCTTCAGATAACTCTGGAAACACCATATATTTT | CASSASDNSGNTIYF
. | . | 13 | TRBJ2-7 | TRBV19 | TGTGCCAGTAGTATCTCGCAGTCTTACGAGCAGTACTTC | CASSISQSYEQYF
. | . | 14 | TRBJ1-2 | TRBV25-1 | TGTGCCAGCAATGTCGGGGGATTGGGGAATGGCTACACCTTC | CASNVGGLGNGYTF
. | . | 15 | TRBJ1-4 | TRBV6-5 | TGTGCCAGCAGTTACTCAGCGGCAACTAATGAAAAACTGTTTTTT | CASSYSAATNEKLFF
TRBD2 | once | 17 | TRBJ2-4 | TRBV3-1/TRBV3-2 | TGTGCCAGCAGCCAAGGTCTAGCGGGGGGGCCCAAAAACATTCAGTACTTC | CASSQGLAGGPKNIQYF
. | . | 15 | TRBJ1-3 | TRBV7-6 | TGTGCCAGCAGCTTATACGCCAGCTCTGGAAACACCATATATTTT | CASSLYASSGNTIYF
. | . | 13 | TRBJ1-1 | TRBV11-1 | TGTGCCAGCAGCTCGACTGGGAACACTGAAGCTTTCTTT | CASSSTGNTEAFF
. | . | 14 | TRBJ1-1 | TRBV7-8 | TGTGCCAGCAGCCCCAGGACAGCCTCCGCTGAAGCTTTCTTT | CASSPRTASAEAFF
. | . | 19 | TRBJ1-1 | TRBV4-1 | TGCGCCAGCAGCCAAGCTTGGGCAGGCCTCAATCTAGCGGACACTGAAGCTTTCTTT | CASSQAWAGLNLADTEAFF
. | . | 14 | TRBJ1-2 | TRBV5-1 | TGCGCCAGCAGCTTGTCTGAGCAAAACTATGGCTACACCTTC | CASSLSEQNYGYTF
. | . | 17 | TRBJ1-2 | TRBV27 | TGTGCCAGCAGCCCCGGGAGCCGGGGGTCCCCGAGCTATGGCTACACCTTC | CASSPGSRGSPSYGYTF
. | once | 14 | TRBJ2-3 | TRBV6-6 | TGTGCCAGCAGTCCTCGGGGGGCGGGAGATACGCAGTATTTT | CASSPRGAGDTQYF
. | . | 15 | TRBJ1-1 | TRBV4-1 | TGCGCCAGCAGCCCCTCCGGGACACAGAACACTGAAGCTTTCTTT | CASSPSGTQNTEAFF
TRBD2 | . | 13 | TRBJ2-3 | TRBV19 | TGTGCCAGTAGGACTAGCGGCACAGATACGCAGTATTTT | CASRTSGTDTQYF
TRBD2 | . | 15 | TRBJ2-1 | TRBV7-2 | TGTGCCAGCAGCCCGGGGGGGTACTCCTACAATGAGCAGTTCTTC | CASSPGGYSYNEQFF
. | . | 13 | TRBJ1-2 | TRBV7-2 | TGTGCCAGCAGCCGGGAGCCAGGCTATGGCTACACCTTC | CASSREPGYGYTF
TRBD1 | . | 14 | TRBJ1-2 | TRBV28 | TGTGCCAGCAGGTCCGGGACAGGTTCAAGTGGCTACACCTTC | CASRSGTGSSGYTF
. | . | 13 | TRBJ1-1 | TRBV7-3 | TGTGCCAGCAGCTTAACCATGAACACTGAAGCTTTCTTT | CASSLTMNTEAFF
TRBD1 | . | 15 | TRBJ1-6 | TRBV5-1 | TGCGCCAGCAGCTTTACACAGGGGGATAATTCACCCCTCCACTTT | CASSFTQGDNSPLHF
TRBD2 | . | 17 | TRBJ2-3 | TRBV3-1/TRBV3-2 | TGTGCCAGCAGCCAAGACGGCCCAGCGGGGACCACAGATACGCAGTATTTT | CASSQDGPAGTTDTQYF
TRBD2 | . | 14 | TRBJ2-5 | TRBV7-3 | TGTGCCAGCAGCCCGGGGGGGCGGCAAGAGACCCAGTACTTC | CASSPGGRQETQYF
. | . | 16 | TRBJ1-5 | TRBV23-1 | TGCGCCAGCAGCCTGGTGGGGCGTGACTTCAATCAGCCCCAGCATTTT | CASSLVGRDFNQPQHF
TRBD1 | . | 16 | TRBJ1-2 | TRBV6-5 | TGTGCCAGCAGTTACGATCGGACAGGGCGGGCCTATGGCTACACCTTC | CASSYDRTGRAYGYTF
. | . | 13 | TRBJ1-1 | TRBV24-1 | TGTGCCACCAGTGGAGAGGGAAGGACTGAAGCTTTCTTT | CATSGEGRTEAFF
. | . | 17 | TRBJ1-1 | TRBV27 | TGTGCCAGCAGTTTAACCCGGAGCGGGCCCCTGTTTACTGAAGCTTTCTTT | CASSLTRSGPLFTEAFF
TRBD2 | . | 13 | TRBJ2-1 | TRBV6-5 | TGTGCCAGCGCGGCTAGCGGGGGGTCTGAGCAGTTCTTC | CASAASGGSEQFF
TRBD2 | . | 15 | TRBJ2-1 | TRBV9 | TGTGCCAGCAGCACAACTAGCGGGGGACCGGTTGAGCAGTTCTTC | CASSTTSGGPVEQFF
TRBD1 | . | 14 | TRBJ1-5 | TRBV5-6 | TGTGCCAGCAGCCGACAGGGGAACAATCAGCCCCAGCATTTT | CASSRQGNNQPQHF
TRBD1 | . | 14 | TRBJ1-2 | TRBV6-5 | TGTGCCAGCAGTTTTGACAGGGGAGGAGTGGGCTACACCTTC | CASSFDRGGVGYTF
. | . | 15 | TRBJ1-2 | TRBV27 | TGTGCCAGCAGTTTGGGGAGGGGCTGGAGCTATGGCTACACCTTC | CASSLGRGWSYGYTF